Reported below is one TCR beta chain. Building the TCR beta libraries relied on iRepertoire HTBI primers, and CDR3 regions underwent Arm-PCR. TCRdb re-called the multiplex PCR reads with MiXCR, one entry per CDR3 protein. The sample lists approximately 690,000 distinct CDR3 sequences; around 30% were seen once. The source of the sample is a study of regulatory T cells in long-lasting Graves disease. Indicated time point: persistent/refractory GD, antithyroid drugs over 5 years with positive TRAb. There was RNA extracted from PBMCs, and the TCR library was made from it. Roughly 10 milliliters of peripheral blood were drawn into EDTA tubes. The junction had 11 bases not matched to a gene; V was cut back by 6 bases and J by 7 bases. Germline V gene sequence: CDR1 SNHLY, CDR2 FYNNEI. CDR3 length equals 15 residues.

This receptor was obtained from a female donor with Graves disease. This sequence joins TRBV2 and TRBJ2-1; 8 nucleotides agree with TRBD1. The sample consisted of peripheral blood mononuclear cells (PBMCs), taken when the disease was refractory, from a patient treated with antithyroid drugs. The CDR3 DNA follows: TGTGCCAGCAGCCTCATTAGACAGGGGTGGAATGAGCAGTTCTTC. Translated, it gives CASSLIRQGWNEQFF.